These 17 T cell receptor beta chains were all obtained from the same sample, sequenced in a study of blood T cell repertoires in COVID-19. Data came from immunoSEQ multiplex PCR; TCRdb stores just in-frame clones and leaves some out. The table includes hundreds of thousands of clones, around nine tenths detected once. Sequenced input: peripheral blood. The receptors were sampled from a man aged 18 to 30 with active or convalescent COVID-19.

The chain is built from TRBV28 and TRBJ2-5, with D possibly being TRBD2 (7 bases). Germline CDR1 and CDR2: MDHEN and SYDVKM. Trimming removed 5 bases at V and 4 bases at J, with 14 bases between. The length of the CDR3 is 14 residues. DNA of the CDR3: TGTGCCAGCAGTGGATACAGGGAGGGAGAGACCCAGTACTTC. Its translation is CASSGYREGETQYF.

CDR3 DNA sequence: TGTGCCAGCAGTTTTAGGGAGCTACGCTTCACAGAGACCCAGTACTTC. It codes for CASSFRELRFTETQYF. This chain connects TRBV7-2 to TRBJ2-5; perhaps TRBD2 as D (5 bases). This CDR3 is built from 16 residues. Germline V gene sequence: CDR1 SGHTA, CDR2 FQGNSA. V dropped 6 bases and J dropped 4 bases, with 21 bases sitting between them.

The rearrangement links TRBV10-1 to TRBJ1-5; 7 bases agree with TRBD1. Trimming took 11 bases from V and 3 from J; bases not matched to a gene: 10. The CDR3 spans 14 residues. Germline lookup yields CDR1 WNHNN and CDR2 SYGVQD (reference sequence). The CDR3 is CACTRTGPNQPQHF. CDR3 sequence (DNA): TGCGCCTGCACGAGGACAGGACCCAATCAGCCCCAGCATTTT.

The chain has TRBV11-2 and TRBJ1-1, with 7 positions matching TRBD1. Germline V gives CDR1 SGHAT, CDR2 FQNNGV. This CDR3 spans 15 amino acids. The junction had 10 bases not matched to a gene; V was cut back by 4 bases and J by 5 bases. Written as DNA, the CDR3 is TGTGCCAGCAGCTCCCGGGCAGGGGGAAGGACTGAAGCTTTCTTT. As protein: CASSSRAGGRTEAFF.

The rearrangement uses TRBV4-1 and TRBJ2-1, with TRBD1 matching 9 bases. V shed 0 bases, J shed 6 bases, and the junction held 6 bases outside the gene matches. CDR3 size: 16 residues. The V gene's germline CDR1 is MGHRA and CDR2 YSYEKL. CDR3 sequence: CASSQEGTGYGNEQFF. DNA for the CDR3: TGCGCCAGCAGCCAAGAGGGGACAGGGTATGGCAATGAGCAGTTCTTC.

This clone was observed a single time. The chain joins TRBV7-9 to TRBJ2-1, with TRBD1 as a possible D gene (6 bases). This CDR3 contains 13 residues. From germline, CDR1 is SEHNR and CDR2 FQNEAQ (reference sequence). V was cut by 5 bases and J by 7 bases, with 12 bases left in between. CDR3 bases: TGTGCCAGCAGCCCGCTAAGGGGGAATGAGCAGTTCTTC. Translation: CASSPLRGNEQFF.

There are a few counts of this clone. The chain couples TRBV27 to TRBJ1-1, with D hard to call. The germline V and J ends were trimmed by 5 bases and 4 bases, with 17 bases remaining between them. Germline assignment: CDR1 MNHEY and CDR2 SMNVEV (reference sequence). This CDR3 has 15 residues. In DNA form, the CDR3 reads TGTGCCAGCAGTACCCTCGGTGAGGGCCCCACTGAAGCTTTCTTT. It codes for CASSTLGEGPTEAFF.

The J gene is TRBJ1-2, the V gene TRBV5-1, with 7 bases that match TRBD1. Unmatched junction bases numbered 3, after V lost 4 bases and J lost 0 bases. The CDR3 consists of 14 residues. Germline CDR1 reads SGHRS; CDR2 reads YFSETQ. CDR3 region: CASSAGTANYGYTF. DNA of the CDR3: TGCGCCAGCAGCGCCGGGACAGCTAACTATGGCTACACCTTC.

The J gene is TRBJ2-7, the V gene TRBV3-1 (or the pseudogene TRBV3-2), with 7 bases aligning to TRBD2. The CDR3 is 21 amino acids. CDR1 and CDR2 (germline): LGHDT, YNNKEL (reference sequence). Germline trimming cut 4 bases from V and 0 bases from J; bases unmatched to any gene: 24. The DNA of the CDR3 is TGTGCCAGCAGCCCCGATCGCGGCGGGGGTCTAGTTTCGCGGTACTCCTACGAGCAGTACTTC. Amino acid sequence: CASSPDRGGGLVSRYSYEQYF.

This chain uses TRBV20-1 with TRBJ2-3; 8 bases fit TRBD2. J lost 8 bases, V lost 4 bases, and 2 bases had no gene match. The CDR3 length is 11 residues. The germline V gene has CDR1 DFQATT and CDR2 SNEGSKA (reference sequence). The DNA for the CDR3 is TGCAGTGCTAACCGGGGGGGTACGCAGTATTTT. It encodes CSANRGGTQYF.

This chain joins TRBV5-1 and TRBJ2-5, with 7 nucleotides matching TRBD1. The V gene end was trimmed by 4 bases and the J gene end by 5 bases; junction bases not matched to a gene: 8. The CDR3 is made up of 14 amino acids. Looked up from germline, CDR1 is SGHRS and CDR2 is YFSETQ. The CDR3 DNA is TGCGCCAGCAGCACCGGGACAGCCGGGGAGACCCAGTACTTC. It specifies CASSTGTAGETQYF.

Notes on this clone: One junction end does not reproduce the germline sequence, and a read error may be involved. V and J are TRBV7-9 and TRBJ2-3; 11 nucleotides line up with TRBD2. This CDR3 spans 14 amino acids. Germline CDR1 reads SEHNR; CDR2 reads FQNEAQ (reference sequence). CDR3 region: CASSLQTSGTSRDF. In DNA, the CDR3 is TGTGCCAGCAGCTTGCAGACTAGCGGGACAAGTCGGGATTTT.

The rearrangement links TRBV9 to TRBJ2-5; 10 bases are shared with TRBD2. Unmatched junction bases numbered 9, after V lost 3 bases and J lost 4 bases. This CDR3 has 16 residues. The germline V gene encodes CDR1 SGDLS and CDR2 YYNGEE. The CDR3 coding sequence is TGTGCCAGCAGCGCCCTTCCCCTAGCGGGAGTAGAGACCCAGTACTTC. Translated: CASSALPLAGVETQYF.

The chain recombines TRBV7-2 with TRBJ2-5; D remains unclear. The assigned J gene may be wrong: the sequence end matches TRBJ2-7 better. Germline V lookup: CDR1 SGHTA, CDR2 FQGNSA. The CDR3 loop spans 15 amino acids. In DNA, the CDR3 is TGTGCCAGCAGCTTAGAAGCCGCCCAGGCCTACGAGCAGTACTTC. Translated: CASSLEAAQAYEQYF.

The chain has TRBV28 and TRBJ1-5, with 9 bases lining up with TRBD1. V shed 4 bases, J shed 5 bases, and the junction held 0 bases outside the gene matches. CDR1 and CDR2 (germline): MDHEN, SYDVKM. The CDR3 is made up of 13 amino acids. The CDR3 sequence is CASSWDRDQPQHF. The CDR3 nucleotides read TGTGCCAGCAGTTGGGACAGGGATCAGCCCCAGCATTTT.

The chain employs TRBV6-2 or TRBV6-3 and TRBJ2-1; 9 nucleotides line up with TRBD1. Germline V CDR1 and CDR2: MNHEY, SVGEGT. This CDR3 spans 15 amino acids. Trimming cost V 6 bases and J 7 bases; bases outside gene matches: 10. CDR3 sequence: CASSPRGTGRNEQFF. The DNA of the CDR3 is TGTGCCAGCAGCCCCCGCGGGACAGGGAGGAATGAGCAGTTCTTC.

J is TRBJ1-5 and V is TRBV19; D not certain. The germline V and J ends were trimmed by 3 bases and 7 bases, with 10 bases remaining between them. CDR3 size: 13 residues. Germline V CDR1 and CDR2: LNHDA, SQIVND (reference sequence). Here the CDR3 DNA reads TGTGCCAGTAGTATGGTGAGCGGACAGCCCCAGCATTTT. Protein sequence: CASSMVSGQPQHF.